The sequence of this T cell receptor (beta chain) was determined in a study of blood T cell repertoires in COVID-19. Looking at the study overall: PBMCs, B-cell-depleted T cells, or T cells were the source of the cDNA or gDNA that made up the material.

Germline CDR1 reads MNHNY; CDR2 reads SVGAGI (reference sequence). The CDR3 loop spans 13 amino acids. V dropped 8 bases and J dropped 0 bases, with 7 bases sitting between them. In the original processing: Amplified reference gene primers provided the basis for estimating nucleated cell counts. Using immunoSEQ multiplex PCR, the repertoire was profiled, and TCRdb retains in-frame clones only, with some absent. V and J calls and clone size are as listed in that table; D and trimming were resolved from the DNA. The repertoire holds roughly 100,000 clones, with about four fifths as singletons. The material sequenced was peripheral blood. The chain carries TRBV6-6 and TRBJ2-2; D uncertain. The sequence was collected from an elderly woman with acute or convalescent COVID-19. The DNA for the CDR3 is TGTGCCAGCCACAGTGCGAACACCGGGGAGCTGTTTTTT. Its protein is CASHSANTGELFF.